The 20 T cell receptor beta chains below come from one sample, sequenced in a study of T cell repertoires in cytomegalovirus infection. The antigens for these receptors are not known. TCRdb re-analysed the reads in MiXCR, keeping a single row per CDR3 protein. The sample yields a few hundred thousand distinct CDR3 sequences, about 34% seen once. The sample consisted of cultured PBMCs, taken from culture after CMV antigen stimulation. The receptors originated from a human donor in good health (CMV status not recorded). Some clones in this sample may be carry-over from other donors' samples.

The rearrangement uses TRBV6-2 or TRBV6-3 and TRBJ1-1; D perhaps matches TRBD1 (5 bases). CDR3 length equals 14 residues. Germline-derived CDR1 and CDR2 are MNHEY and SVGEGT. Trimming cost V 8 bases and J 4 bases, with 17 bases left between them. As DNA, the CDR3 is TGTGCCAGCTTCTCTGGACATCGCGTCACTGAAGCTTTCTTT. It yields the protein CASFSGHRVTEAFF.

This chain links TRBV7-2 with TRBJ2-5, with D perhaps matching TRBD1 (6 bases). The CDR3 loop spans 15 amino acids. CDR1 is SGHTA, CDR2 FQGNSA, per germline. V was cut by 2 bases and J by 5 bases, with 15 bases left in between. The CDR3 DNA follows: TGTGCCAGCAGCTTATCCCCAGGGGCGGGTGAGACCCAGTACTTC. This codes for CASSLSPGAGETQYF.

This clonotype came up once. The rearrangement uses TRBV19 and TRBJ2-3; TRBD2 is a possible D gene (6 bases). Germline values: CDR1 LNHDA, CDR2 SQIVND (reference sequence). Trimming took 4 bases from V and 3 from J, leaving 14 bases between them. The CDR3 extends over 15 amino acids. The CDR3 sequence: CASSTIPGGTDTQYF. Here the CDR3 DNA reads TGTGCCAGTAGTACCATTCCTGGGGGGACAGATACGCAGTATTTT.

This clonotype was found a few times. V gene TRBV11-2 combines with J gene TRBJ2-3; TRBD2 agrees at 8 bases. Germline V lookup: CDR1 SGHAT, CDR2 FQNNGV. The CDR3 contains 13 residues. Unmatched junction bases numbered 3, after V lost 5 bases and J lost 5 bases. The chain's CDR3 is CASSRGGEDTQYF. In DNA, the CDR3 is TGTGCCAGCAGCCGGGGGGGGGAAGATACGCAGTATTTT.

This clonotype has a handful of counts. The chain is built from TRBV7-2 and TRBJ1-1, with D possibly being TRBD1 (6 bases). The V gene's germline CDR1 is SGHTA and CDR2 FQGNSA. The CDR3 has 13 amino acids. Between the trimmed V and J ends, which lost 4 bases and 8 bases, there was a span of 14 bases. The CDR3, as DNA: TGTGCCAGCAGCTCCCAGGGGATGGGCGAAGCTTTCTTT. Its translation is CASSSQGMGEAFF.

This chain joins TRBV20-1 and TRBJ2-1; D is perhaps TRBD1 (5 bases). The CDR3 has 15 amino acids. V lost 0 bases and J lost 6, with 15 bases in between. Germline CDR1 is DFQATT and CDR2 is SNEGSKA (reference sequence). The DNA of the CDR3 is TGCAGTGCTAGAGATTCTAGGGGTTTTGGCAATGAGCAGTTCTTC. Translated, it gives CSARDSRGFGNEQFF.

This chain connects TRBV5-5 to TRBJ2-1; D is uncertain. The V gene's germline CDR1 is SGHKS and CDR2 YYEKEE (reference sequence). Between the trimmed V and J ends, which lost 0 bases and 10 bases, there was a span of 11 bases. This CDR3 region has 13 residues. CDR3 in amino acids: CASSLGVETEQFF. The CDR3 nucleotides are TGTGCCAGCAGCTTGGGGGTCGAGACAGAGCAGTTCTTC.

The chain carries TRBV6-1 and TRBJ2-3; D gene uncertain. The CDR3 covers 12 residues. With 4 bases removed from V and 8 bases from J, the gap between germline ends came to 10 bases. Germline V gene sequence: CDR1 MNHNS, CDR2 SASEGT. The CDR3 nucleotides read TGTGCCAGCAGTGTCTACTCGGTTACGCAGTATTTT. This translates into CASSVYSVTQYF.

There are many counts of this clonotype. The CDR3: CASSLARQGVRPNQPQHF. CDR3 bases: TGTGCCAGTAGTTTGGCCAGGCAGGGTGTCCGACCTAATCAGCCCCAGCATTTT. The chain links TRBV19 to TRBJ1-5, with D possibly matching TRBD1 (5 bases). This CDR3 is built from 18 residues. CDR1 is LNHDA and CDR2 is SQIVND in the germline V gene (reference sequence). V dropped 5 bases and J dropped 4 bases, with 24 bases sitting between them.

This clonotype has a count of ten or more. The V call is TRBV7-2, the J call TRBJ1-6; D not certain. V lost 7 bases, J lost 9 bases, and 19 bases lay in between. This CDR3 has 15 residues. Germline values: CDR1 SGHTA, CDR2 FQGNSA. CDR3 coding DNA: TGTGCCAGCAAGAGTGGGGTACTAGGAACTTCACCCCTCCACTTT. Residues: CASKSGVLGTSPLHF.

The table lists this clonotype with many counts. This chain connects TRBV7-2 to TRBJ2-3; no reliable D call. The CDR3 is 14 residues long. CDR1 is SGHTA and CDR2 is FQGNSA in the germline V gene. Trimming left V 5 bases short and J 0 bases short, with 9 bases between. CDR3 residues: CASSLADSTDTQYF. CDR3 in DNA: TGTGCCAGCAGCCTGGCGGACAGCACAGATACGCAGTATTTT.

This clonotype was counted only a few times. The chain is built from TRBV7-2 and TRBJ2-1, with D possibly TRBD1 on 8 matching bases. CDR3 length equals 16 residues. Trimming cost V 2 bases and J 4 bases, with 15 bases left between them. Per germline, CDR1 SGHTA and CDR2 FQGNSA. The CDR3 DNA is TGTGCCAGCAGCTTACATATACAGGGGGGGTACAATGAGCAGTTCTTC. It encodes CASSLHIQGGYNEQFF.

This sequence joins TRBV7-6 and TRBJ2-1; the match to TRBD1 covers 7 bases. Germline-derived CDR1 and CDR2 are SGHVS and FNYEAQ. This CDR3 region has 16 residues. V dropped 5 bases and J dropped 3; count of bases not matched to a gene: 10. CDR3 DNA: TGTGCCAGCAGCGCCTTAGGGGGCCGCGTCTACAATGAGCAGTTCTTC. It specifies CASSALGGRVYNEQFF.

The V gene is TRBV19, the J gene TRBJ1-6, with D maybe TRBD1 (6 bases). This CDR3 region has 15 residues. Germline CDR1 LNHDA, CDR2 SQIVND (reference sequence). The germline V and J ends were trimmed by 5 bases and 3 bases, with 11 bases remaining between them. The CDR3 DNA reads TGTGCCAGTAGTGCCCAAGGGGGCTATAATTCACCCCTCCACTTT. This sequence encodes CASSAQGGYNSPLHF. Together with reference TRBV19 and TRBJ1-6, the CDR3 gives the full variable domain: DGGITQSPKYLFRKEGQNVTLSCEQNLNHDAMYWYRQDPGQGLRLIYYSQIVNDFQKGDIAEGYSVSREKKESFPLTVTSAQKNPTAFYLCASSAQGGYNSPLHFGNGTRLTVT.

This rearrangement joins TRBV15 to TRBJ2-7; 9 positions agree with TRBD2. The trim removed 0 bases at V and 5 bases at J, leaving 5 bases unmatched. CDR3 size: 15 residues. The V gene's germline CDR1 is LNHNV and CDR2 YYDKDF (reference sequence). The CDR3 DNA follows: TGTGCCACCAGCAGAGATCGCGGGAGGGCCCACGAGCAGTACTTC. It codes for CATSRDRGRAHEQYF.

The chain couples TRBV15 to TRBJ2-5; 9 bases are shared with TRBD1. Per germline, CDR1 LNHNV and CDR2 YYDKDF (reference sequence). The CDR3 consists of 14 residues. V dropped 3 bases and J dropped 5; count of bases not matched to a gene: 4. The CDR3 loop is CATSRGQGKETQYF. In DNA form, the CDR3 reads TGTGCCACCAGCAGGGGACAGGGAAAGGAGACCCAGTACTTC.

This clonotype was recorded only once. The chain has TRBV2 and TRBJ2-7; TRBD1 matches at 11 bases. Germline CDR1 SNHLY, CDR2 FYNNEI. V shed 2 bases and J 2 bases; nucleotides not matched to a gene: 8. The CDR3 consists of 17 residues. CDR3 sequence: CASSEKMGTGGPYEQYV. CDR3 nucleotides: TGTGCCAGCAGTGAAAAGATGGGGACAGGGGGGCCCTACGAGCAGTACGTC.

This sequence joins TRBV29-1 and TRBJ2-1; possible D gene TRBD1, 6 bases. The germline V and J ends were trimmed by 8 bases and 8 bases, with 16 bases remaining between them. CDR3 length: 12 amino acids. Germline CDR1 SQVTM, CDR2 ANQGSEA. CDR3 sequence: CSLGIQGYEQFF. The DNA of the CDR3 is TGCAGCCTAGGGATACAGGGATATGAGCAGTTCTTC.

This clonotype was seen a few times. The chain combines TRBV4-3 with TRBJ1-3; D is unclear. There are 12 residues in the CDR3. CDR1 is LGHNA and CDR2 is YSLEER in the germline V gene. With 3 bases removed from V and 7 bases from J, the gap between germline ends came to 7 bases. CDR3 sequence: CASSQGRNTIYF. CDR3 DNA sequence: TGCGCCAGCAGCCAGGGAAGGAACACCATATATTTT.

The rearrangement uses TRBV7-3 and TRBJ2-3; 8 bases agree with TRBD2. Germline CDR1 is SGHTA and CDR2 is FQGTGA. CDR3 length: 13 amino acids. V was pared by 7 bases and J by 2 bases, with 2 bases of the junction left unmatched. The DNA for the CDR3 is TGTGCCAGCACAGCGGGGGTCACAGATACGCAGTATTTT. This gives the protein CASTAGVTDTQYF.